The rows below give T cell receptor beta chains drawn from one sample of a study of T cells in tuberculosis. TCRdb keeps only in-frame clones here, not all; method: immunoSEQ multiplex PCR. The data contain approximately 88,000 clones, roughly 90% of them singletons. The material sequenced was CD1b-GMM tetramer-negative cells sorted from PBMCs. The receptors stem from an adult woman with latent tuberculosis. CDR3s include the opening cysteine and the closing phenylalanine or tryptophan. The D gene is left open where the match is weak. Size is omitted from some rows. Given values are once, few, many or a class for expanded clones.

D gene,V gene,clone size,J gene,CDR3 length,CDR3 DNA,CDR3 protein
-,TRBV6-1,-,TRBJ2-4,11,TGTGCCAGCAGGAACCGGGACATTCAGTACTTC,CASRNRDIQYF
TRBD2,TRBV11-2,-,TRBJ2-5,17,TGTGCCAGCAGGCAGCCCGGGCGGGGGACTTCCCAAGAGACCCAGTACTTC,CASRQPGRGTSQETQYF
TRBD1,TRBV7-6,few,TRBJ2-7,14,TGTGCCAGCAGCAGAAGGACAGGGGGTTACGAGCAGTACTTC,CASSRRTGGYEQYF
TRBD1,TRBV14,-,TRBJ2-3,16,TGTGCCAGCAGCCACCTAAGGGACAGAGGCACAGATACGCAGTATTTT,CASSHLRDRGTDTQYF
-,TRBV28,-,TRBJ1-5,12,TGTGCCAGCAGCTCCTGGGCGGGGCCCCAGCATTTT,CASSSWAGPQHF
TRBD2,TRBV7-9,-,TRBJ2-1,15,TGTGCCAGCAGCCAGACTAGCTTCGCCGGCCATGAGCAGTTCTTC,CASSQTSFAGHEQFF
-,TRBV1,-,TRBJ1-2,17,TGCACCAGCAGCCAAGGAAGGGCGGGACAGGGGGCGCCTGGCTACACCTTC,CTSSQGRAGQGAPGYTF
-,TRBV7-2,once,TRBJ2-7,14,TGTGCCAGCAGCCCCCGGACGGGGGTCTACGAGCAGTACTTC,CASSPRTGVYEQYF
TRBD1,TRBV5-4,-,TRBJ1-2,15,TGTGCCAGCAGCTCGGGGACAGGGTATAGCTATGGCTACACCTTC,CASSSGTGYSYGYTF
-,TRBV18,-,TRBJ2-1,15,TGTGCCAGCCGACCTACGGCAGGACTAAACGGAGAGCAGTTCTTC,CASRPTAGLNGEQFF
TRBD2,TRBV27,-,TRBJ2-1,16,TGTGCCAGCAGTTTATTCCCTAGCGGGGGTTACAATGAGCAGTTCTTC,CASSLFPSGGYNEQFF
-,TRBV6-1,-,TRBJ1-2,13,TGTGCCAGCCTGGACAGCACCTGGGATGGCTACACCTTC,CASLDSTWDGYTF
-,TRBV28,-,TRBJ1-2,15,TGTGCCAGCACTCCCCCAGGGGACCTTAACTATGGCTACACCTTC,CASTPPGDLNYGYTF
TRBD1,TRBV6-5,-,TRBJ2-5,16,TGTGCCAGCAGTTACCAGCGGACAGGGGGGGTGGAGACCCAGTACTTC,CASSYQRTGGVETQYF
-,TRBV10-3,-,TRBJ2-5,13,TGTGCCATCAGTGGAGGGCGGTCAGAGACCCAGTACTTC,CAISGGRSETQYF
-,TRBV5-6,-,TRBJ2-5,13,TGTGCCAGCAGCTTCCAGCGCGGTTCGGAGCAGTACTTC,CASSFQRGSEQYF
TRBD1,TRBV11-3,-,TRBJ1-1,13,TGTGCCAGCAGTGGACAGGGGGACACTGAAGCTTTCTTT,CASSGQGDTEAFF
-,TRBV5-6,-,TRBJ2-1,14,TGTGCCAGCAGCTTGGGTAGCGAGCGGAATGAGCAGTTCTTC,CASSLGSERNEQFF
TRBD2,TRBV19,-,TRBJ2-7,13,TGTGCCAGTAGTATTGGCGGGGGGCTTGAGCAGTACTTC,CASSIGGGLEQYF
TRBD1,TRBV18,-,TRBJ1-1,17,TGTGCCAGCTCACCGAAAACTATTGCAGGGGGTGTGACTGAAGCTTTCTTT,CASSPKTIAGGVTEAFF
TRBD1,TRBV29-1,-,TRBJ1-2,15,TGCAGCGTTGAAGCGTCTGACAGGGTCGACTATGGCTACACCTTC,CSVEASDRVDYGYTF
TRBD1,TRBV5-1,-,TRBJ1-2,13,TGCGCCAGCAGCTCGGACAGGGTGTCTGGCTACACCTTC,CASSSDRVSGYTF
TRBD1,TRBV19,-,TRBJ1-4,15,TGTGCCAACCGGGACAGGGATTTTCTTAATGAAAAACTGTTTTTT,CANRDRDFLNEKLFF
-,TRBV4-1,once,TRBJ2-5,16,TGCGCCAGCAGCCAACAGCCGGGGAAGCCGAAAGAGACCCAGTACTTC,CASSQQPGKPKETQYF
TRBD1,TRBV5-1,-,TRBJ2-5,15,TGCGCCAGCAGCTTGAGCAGGGGGCTACAAGAGACCCAGTACTTC,CASSLSRGLQETQYF
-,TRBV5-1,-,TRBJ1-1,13,TGCGCCAGCCGACTAGATGTAGGCACTGAAGCTTTCTTT,CASRLDVGTEAFF
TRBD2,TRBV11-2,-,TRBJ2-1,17,TGTGCCAGCAGCGCCCGGGGACTAGCGGGGGGGTACAATGAGCAGTTCTTC,CASSARGLAGGYNEQFF
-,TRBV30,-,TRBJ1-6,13,TGTGCCTGGAGGAGGGTGGCCAATTCACCCCTCCACTTT,CAWRRVANSPLHF
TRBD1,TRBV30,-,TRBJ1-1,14,TGTGCCTGGACGGGGGACAGGGGAAACACTGAAGCTTTCTTT,CAWTGDRGNTEAFF
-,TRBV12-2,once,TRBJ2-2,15,TGTGCAAGTCGCCCTCGACAGGGGGACACCGGGGAGCTGTTTTTT,CASRPRQGDTGELFF
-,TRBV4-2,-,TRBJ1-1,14,TGTGCCAGCAGCCAAGTATCCGTTAACACTGAAGCTTTCTTT,CASSQVSVNTEAFF
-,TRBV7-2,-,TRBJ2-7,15,TGTGCCAGCAGCTTAGTGGACGTGGAGGGCTACGAGCAGTACTTC,CASSLVDVEGYEQYF
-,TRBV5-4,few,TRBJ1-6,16,TGTGCCAGCAGCTCCCAAGGACAGTTGGATAATTCACCCCTCCACTTT,CASSSQGQLDNSPLHF
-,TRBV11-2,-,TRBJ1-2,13,TGTGCCAGCAGCTTACTCGGGATCTATGGCTACACCTTC,CASSLLGIYGYTF
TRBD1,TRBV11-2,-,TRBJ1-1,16,TGTGCCAGCAGCTTAGCGTACAGGGGGAGGAACACTGAAGCTTTCTTT,CASSLAYRGRNTEAFF
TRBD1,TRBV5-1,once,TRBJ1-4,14,TGCGCCAGCAGCTCCGGGACAGGGAATGAAAAACTGTTTTTT,CASSSGTGNEKLFF
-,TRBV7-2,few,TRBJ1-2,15,TGTGCCAGCAGCTTAGGTGGTCACAGGGTCTATGGCTACACCTTC,CASSLGGHRVYGYTF
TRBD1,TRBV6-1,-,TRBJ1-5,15,TGTGCCAGCAACCCGACAGGGTTCCTAAATCAGCCCCAGCATTTT,CASNPTGFLNQPQHF
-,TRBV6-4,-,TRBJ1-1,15,TGTGCCAGCAGTGACGTAGGGGAAAAGAACACTGAAGCTTTCTTT,CASSDVGEKNTEAFF
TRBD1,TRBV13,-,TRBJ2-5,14,TGTGCCAGCAGCCCAACCGGGACAGAAGAGACCCAGTACTTC,CASSPTGTEETQYF
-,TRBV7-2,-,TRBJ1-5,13,TGTGCCAGCAGCTCAAGATTGCGTCAGCCCCAGCATTTT,CASSSRLRQPQHF
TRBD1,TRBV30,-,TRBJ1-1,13,TGTGCCTGGAGTCCTACAGGGGGTACTGAAGCTTTCTTT,CAWSPTGGTEAFF
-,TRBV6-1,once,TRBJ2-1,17,TGTGCCAGCAGCGAACGAACCATGGGGGCGGCCTCGGATGAGCAGTTCTTC,CASSERTMGAASDEQFF
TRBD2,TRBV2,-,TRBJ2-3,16,TGTGCCAGCAGTGAAGACGGGGGGGTGGGTACAGATACGCAGTATTTT,CASSEDGGVGTDTQYF
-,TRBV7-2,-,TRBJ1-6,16,TGTGCCAGCAGCTTAGTTTGGGGGCTGGGTAATTCACCCCTCCACTTT,CASSLVWGLGNSPLHF
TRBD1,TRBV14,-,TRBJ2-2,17,TGTGCCAGCAGCCAAGAGGGGACAGGCATAAGGGCCGGGGAGCTGTTTTTT,CASSQEGTGIRAGELFF